This T cell receptor beta chain was captured by sequencing in a study of blood T cell repertoires in COVID-19. This clone appeared a single time. In the original processing: Reference gene primer amplification gave nucleated cell count estimates. Some clones are missing from TCRdb's copy, which holds only in-frame ones; the method was immunoSEQ multiplex PCR. The DNA gave D and trimming, while V, J and clone size come from that table. The table records roughly 5,500 clones, around 83% of them present only once. The receptor comes from a human donor with active COVID-19. The donor label of this sample is uncertain. The sample consisted of peripheral blood.

DNA of the CDR3: TGTGCCAGCAGTTTAAATCCTCCGTCCTACGAGCAGTACTTC. It is translated as CASSLNPPSYEQYF. This rearrangement joins TRBV28 to TRBJ2-7, with D hard to call. The CDR3 extends over 14 amino acids. Germline V gives CDR1 MDHEN, CDR2 SYDVKM. The germline V and J ends were trimmed by 2 bases and 1 base, with 9 bases remaining between them.